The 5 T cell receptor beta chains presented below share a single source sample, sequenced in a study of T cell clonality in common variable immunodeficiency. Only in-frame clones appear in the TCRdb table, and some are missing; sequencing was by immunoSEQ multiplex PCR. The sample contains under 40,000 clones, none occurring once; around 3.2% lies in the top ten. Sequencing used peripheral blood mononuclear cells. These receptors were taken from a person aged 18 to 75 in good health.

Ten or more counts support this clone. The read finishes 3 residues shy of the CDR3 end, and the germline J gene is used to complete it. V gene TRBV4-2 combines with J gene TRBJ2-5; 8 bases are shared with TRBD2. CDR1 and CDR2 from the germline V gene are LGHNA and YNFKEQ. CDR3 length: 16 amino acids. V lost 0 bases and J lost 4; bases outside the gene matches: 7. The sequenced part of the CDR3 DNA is TGTGCCAGCAGCCAAGATGCGACTAGCGAGGGAGAGACC. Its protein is CASSQDATSEGET. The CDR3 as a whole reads CASSQDATSEGETQYF.

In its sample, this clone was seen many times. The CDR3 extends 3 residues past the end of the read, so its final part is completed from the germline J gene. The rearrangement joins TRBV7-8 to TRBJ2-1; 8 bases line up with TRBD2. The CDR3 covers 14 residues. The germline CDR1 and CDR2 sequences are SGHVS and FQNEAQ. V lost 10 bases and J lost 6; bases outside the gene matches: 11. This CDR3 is CAIRPAGVSNEQFF. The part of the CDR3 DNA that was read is TGTGCCATCCGGCCAGCGGGAGTGAGCAATGAG. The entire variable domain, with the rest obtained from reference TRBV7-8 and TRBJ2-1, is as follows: GAGVSQSPRYKVAKRGQDVALRCDPISGHVSLFWYQQALGQGPEFLTYFQNEAQLDKSGLPSDRFFAERPEGSVSTLKIQRTQQEDSAVYLCAIRPAGVSNEQFFGPGTRLTVL.

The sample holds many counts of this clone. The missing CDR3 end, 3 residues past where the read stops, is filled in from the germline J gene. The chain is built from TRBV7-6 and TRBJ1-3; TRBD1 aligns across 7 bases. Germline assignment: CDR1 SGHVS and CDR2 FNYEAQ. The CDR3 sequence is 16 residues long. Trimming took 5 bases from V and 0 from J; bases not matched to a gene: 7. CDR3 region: CASSTTGAVSGNTIYF. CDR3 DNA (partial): TGTGCCAGCAGCACAACAGGGGCGGTCTCTGGAAACACC.

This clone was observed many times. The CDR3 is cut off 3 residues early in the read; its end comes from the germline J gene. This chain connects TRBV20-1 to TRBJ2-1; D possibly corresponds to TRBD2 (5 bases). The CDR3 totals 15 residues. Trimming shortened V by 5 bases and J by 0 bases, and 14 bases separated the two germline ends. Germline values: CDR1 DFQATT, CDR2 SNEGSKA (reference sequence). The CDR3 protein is CSASRLTSSYNEQFF. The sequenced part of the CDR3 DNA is TGCAGTGCTTCACGACTAACCAGCTCCTACAATGAG.

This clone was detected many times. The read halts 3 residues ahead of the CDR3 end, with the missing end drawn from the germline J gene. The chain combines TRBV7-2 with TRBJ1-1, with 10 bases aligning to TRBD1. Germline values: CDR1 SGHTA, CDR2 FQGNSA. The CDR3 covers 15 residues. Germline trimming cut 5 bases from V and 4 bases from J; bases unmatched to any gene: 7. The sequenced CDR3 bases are TGTGCCAGCAGCACCCGACAGGGGGCCCGCACTGAA. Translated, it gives CASSTRQGARTE. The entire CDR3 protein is CASSTRQGARTEAFF.